Only a few counts were recorded for the clone carrying this TCR beta chain. Its antigen is unidentified. These data belong to a study of response to subunit inactivated influenza vaccine. This CDR3 region has 14 residues. V was clipped by 1 base and J by 5 bases, with 11 bases between them. General observations from the study: Seasonal influenza vaccination, on each occasion, was suggested by the authors to recruit few new T cells.

TCRdb reprocessed the RT-PCR reads with MiXCR, giving one entry per CDR3 protein. This table has 300,000 to 350,000 distinct CDR3 sequences, roughly 22% appearing once. Specimen: PBMCs from blood, collected about 20 months after vaccination. The TCR originated in a man between 50 and 75 years old who received an inactivated influenza vaccine. The rearrangement uses TRBV12-3 or TRBV12-4 and TRBJ1-2; D is uncertain. In DNA form, the CDR3 reads TGTGCCAGCAGTTTAGGCCAGACCGTGTATGGCTACACCTTC. This codes for CASSLGQTVYGYTF.